This T cell receptor (beta chain) emerged from a study of T cell responses to AZD1222 COVID-19 vaccine listed by TCRdb under 2021. Concerning the study at large: AZD1222 recipients with second doses at about 4 weeks or about 12 weeks were pooled, because spike-specific TCR depth and breadth did not differ between schedules. TCR sequencing was performed for about 250 trial participants, of whom some 200 were given two doses of AZD1222 and approximately 26 were given two doses of MenACWY control vaccine. Trial participants were enrolled into age subgroups of 18-55, 56-69 and 70-plus years, which contained about 150, 28 and 57 TCR-sequenced participants, respectively. General study outcomes and caveats: Because no day 14 peak-response samples were available, the repertoires could be characterized only after the peak T cell response. Reportedly, almost half of the unique spike-specific TCRs recognized epitopes lying outside the regions that are mutated in the B.1.351 and B.1.1.7 variants. The 56-69-year group was small, and its depth increase did not reach significance, likely because of low power. Conclusions about previously exposed vaccinees are limited, since just six AZD1222 recipients were seropositive for SARS-CoV-2 at baseline. Spike-specific TCR breadth and depth rose significantly after two AZD1222 doses compared with day 0 and with MenACWY recipients. CD4 TCRs associated with the vaccine covered the entire spike protein, and the dominant responses were in regions 160-218 and 743-854. Participants were mostly white British, with more females than males. The authors suggested clonal diversity may have been underestimated.

Looking up the germline V gene (reference sequence) yields CDR1 SEHNR and CDR2 FQNEAQ. There are 18 amino acids in the CDR3, from cysteine to phenylalanine inclusive. Solely the CDR3 DNA is kept, with 54 bases framed from the first base. V loses 5 bases at its end and J loses 0 bases; junction bases beyond the gene matches: 7. This clone was observed once. Which antigen it targets is not known. No base quality values were provided; no much bigger clone lies one nucleotide off. The sample's time point label, in plain terms: baseline before first vaccination. The vaccinee samples were drawn from two UK trials, COV001 and COV002, one of which was a single-blind randomized controlled phase 2/3 trial testing AZD1222 (ChAdOx1 nCoV-19) in healthy adults. For TCRbeta chain sequencing, PBMC samples were collected from trial participants at day 0 and at day 28 after the second dose. The CDR3 regions of human TCRbeta chains were subjected to immunosequencing. Per the authors' processing: Repertoire TCRs were matched against a reference library of SARS-CoV-2-specific TCRs generated with the MIRA antigen-specificity platform. Breadth was defined as the fraction of unique TCRs that were SARS-CoV-2-associated. Depth was defined as the fraction of total T cells that were SARS-CoV-2-associated. Using the MIRA data, every spike-specific TCR was mapped to the spike region that the TCR reacted to and assigned to either a CD4 or a CD8 class. Log10-transformed breadth and depth values were compared by one-way ANOVA with Sidak's multiple comparisons tests. TCRdb stores this immuneACCESS table with in-frame sequences only. Part of the clones is absent; in the studies checked, under half of the shortfall reflects unresolved V genes, and no reason is known for the rest. The V and J calls and the clone size are those of that table, but D and trimming were determined from the DNA. The sample yields some 140,000 clones; 91% were counted once. Clones ranked in the top ten supply approximately 2.8% of the sample.

The TCR comes from an adult in good health. Recombination joined TRBV7-9 with TRBJ2-6, with 10 bases aligning to TRBD1. Material: peripheral blood, obtained on day 0 of AZD1222 vaccination. This receptor has the CDR3 CASSDGTGAYSGANVLTF. At the DNA level, the sequence is TGTGCCAGCAGCGATGGGACAGGGGCGTACTCTGGGGCCAACGTCCTGACTTTC.